This entry concerns a single T cell receptor (beta chain). Its antigen is unknown. CD4+ T cells were isolated after around ten days of culture. Generated by immunoSEQ multiplex PCR, the TCRdb table keeps only in-frame clones and is missing some. The sample contains some 36,000 clones, roughly two thirds of which appear only once. This sample is drawn from a study of vaccination effects on CD4 cells after COVID-19. This sequence was found in a human donor who received a COVID-19 vaccine. The material sequenced was CD4+ T cells from PBMCs cultured without peptide, taken before COVID-19 vaccination.

The CDR3 region is CASSLRTGNTEAFF. The DNA of the CDR3 is TGTGCCAGCAGTCTCAGGACAGGCAACACTGAAGCTTTCTTT. The gene calls are TRBV6-5 and TRBJ1-1, with 7 bases aligning to TRBD1. This CDR3 has 14 residues. V was clipped by 5 bases and J by 2 bases; unmatched bases: 5. Looked up from germline, CDR1 is MNHEY and CDR2 is SVGAGI.